These 22 T cell receptor beta chains originate from one sample sequenced in a study of identical twins. TCRdb processed the 5' RACE reads anew with MiXCR; each CDR3 protein has one entry. The data contain 1.5 million to 2 million distinct CDR3 sequences, about 31% of them seen just once; the ten biggest clones take up more than 0.25%. Sequenced input: cord blood. These receptor sequences come from a newborn girl in good health.

This clonotype was recorded many times. V usage is TRBV29-1 and J usage is TRBJ2-5; no definite D call. The CDR3 covers 10 residues. Trimming removed 4 bases at V and 4 bases at J, with 4 bases between. Per germline, CDR1 SQVTM and CDR2 ANQGSEA. In nucleotides, the CDR3 is TGCAGCGTTGCTCGAGAGACCCAGTACTTC. Its protein product is CSVARETQYF.

CDR3 in DNA: TGCAGTGCTAGACGGCGGGGGCTCCTTTCGGTGGGGCAGTTCTTC. It translates to CSARRRGLLSVGQFF. V usage is TRBV20-1 and J usage is TRBJ2-1; maybe TRBD2 (7 bases). The CDR3 has 15 amino acids. Germline assignment: CDR1 DFQATT and CDR2 SNEGSKA (reference sequence). Trimming shortened V by 2 bases and J by 12 bases, and 23 bases separated the two germline ends.

The V gene is TRBV4-2, the J gene TRBJ2-1, with D possibly TRBD1 on 5 matching bases. The V end was cut by 0 bases, the J end by 10 bases, with 10 bases between. The length of the CDR3 is 13 residues. Per the germline V gene, CDR1 is LGHNA and CDR2 is YNFKEQ. CDR3 sequence reads: CASSQDKQGEQFF. CDR3 sequence (DNA): TGTGCCAGCAGCCAAGATAAGCAGGGCGAGCAGTTCTTC.

In its sample, this clonotype was seen a few times. The chain is built from TRBV20-1 and TRBJ2-7; 13 bases match TRBD2. The CDR3 is made up of 16 amino acids. The germline CDR1 and CDR2 sequences are DFQATT and SNEGSKA (reference sequence). The J segment lost 1 base and the V segment lost 0 bases, leaving 3 bases of the junction unmatched. The CDR3 loop reads CSARDGLAGDSYEQYF. As DNA, the CDR3 is TGCAGTGCTAGAGATGGACTAGCGGGGGATTCCTACGAGCAGTACTTC.

Many counts were recorded for this clonotype. The V and J genes are TRBV27 and TRBJ1-2; perhaps TRBD1 as D (5 bases). The CDR3 sequence is 13 residues long. In germline, CDR1 is MNHEY, CDR2 SMNVEV (reference sequence). Trimming removed 0 bases at V and 3 bases at J, with 5 bases between. In nucleotides, the CDR3 is TGTGCCAGCAGTTTATCGACAGACTATGGCTACACCTTC. It is translated as CASSLSTDYGYTF.

The V and J genes are TRBV11-2 and TRBJ2-3; 9 bases map to TRBD1. The CDR3 runs to 15 residues. From germline, CDR1 is SGHAT and CDR2 FQNNGV. V lost 1 base to trimming and J lost 6 bases; unmatched junction nucleotides: 5. The CDR3 protein is CASSLVTGGKDTQYF. In DNA form, the CDR3 reads TGTGCCAGCAGCTTAGTAACAGGGGGCAAGGATACGCAGTATTTT. The whole variable domain, remainder taken from reference TRBV11-2 and TRBJ2-3, is EAGVAQSPRYKIIEKRQSVAFWCNPISGHATLYWYQQILGQGPKLLIQFQNNGVVDDSQLPKDRFSAERLKGVDSTLKIQPAKLEDSAVYLCASSLVTGGKDTQYFGPGTRLTVL.

The table lists this clonotype with a few counts. Its ends do not fully match the called genes, so a read error is possible. DNA of the CDR3: TGTGCCAGCAGCTTCGGACTAGCGGGTCTCGAAGCCAAACACATTCAGTACTTC. Protein sequence: CASSFGLAGLEAKHIQYF. The genes are TRBV5-6 and TRBJ2-4, with TRBD2 identical over 11 bases. The CDR3 has 18 residues. The V gene's germline CDR1 is SGHDT and CDR2 YYEEEE.

The V call is TRBV12-3 or TRBV12-4, the J call TRBJ2-5; D uncertain. V gave up 5 bases and J gave up 1 base, with 14 bases separating them. There are 15 residues in the CDR3. CDR3 amino acids: CASSRGRKTQETQYF. The DNA of the CDR3 is TGTGCCAGCAGTCGAGGACGGAAAACCCAAGAGACCCAGTACTTC.

The gene calls are TRBV4-1 and TRBJ2-7, with D uncertain. Germline V gene lookup returns CDR1 MGHRA and CDR2 YSYEKL. The CDR3 loop spans 13 amino acids. With 0 bases removed from V and 4 bases from J, the gap between germline ends came to 7 bases. As DNA, the CDR3 is TGCGCCAGCAGCCAAGATCACCTGTACGAGCAGTACTTC. Its translation: CASSQDHLYEQYF.

V gene TRBV19 combines with J gene TRBJ2-1, with a tentative D call TRBD2 (6 bases). The V end was cut by 6 bases, the J end by 7 bases, with 13 bases between. The length of the CDR3 is 13 residues. Per germline, CDR1 LNHDA and CDR2 SQIVND (reference sequence). CDR3 bases: TGTGCCAGTAGCCACTCTGGGGGGAATGAGCAGTTCTTC. Its protein product is CASSHSGGNEQFF.

In its sample, this clonotype was seen a few times. The chain couples TRBV5-1 to TRBJ1-1; weak D call: TRBD1 (5 bases). From germline, CDR1 is SGHRS and CDR2 YFSETQ. Trimming took off 0 bases at V and 0 bases at J, with 12 bases between the two ends. The CDR3 sequence is 16 residues long. This CDR3 is CASSLEPGRLNTEAFF. CDR3 nucleotide sequence: TGCGCCAGCAGCTTGGAACCGGGACGGTTGAACACTGAAGCTTTCTTT.

This clonotype was observed a handful of times. The V and J genes are TRBV9 and TRBJ2-2; D call uncertain. CDR1 and CDR2 from the germline V gene are SGDLS and YYNGEE. CDR3 size: 13 residues. Trimming removed 3 bases at V and 7 bases at J, with 10 bases between. The CDR3 spells CASSADARGELFF. CDR3 nucleotides: TGTGCCAGCAGCGCCGACGCCCGCGGGGAGCTGTTTTTT.

The chain uses TRBV6-6 and TRBJ1-3; D is ambiguous. Per the germline V gene, CDR1 is MNHNY and CDR2 is SVGAGI (reference sequence). The length of the CDR3 is 14 residues. The germline V and J ends were trimmed by 9 bases and 0 bases, with 12 bases remaining between them. The CDR3 nucleotides are TGTGCCAGTTCGCTAACGAGCTCTGGAAACACCATATATTTT. It specifies CASSLTSSGNTIYF.

This clonotype was detected only a few times. The CDR3 protein is CASSFRDRGGEQFF. Here the CDR3 DNA reads TGTGCCAGCAGTTTCCGGGACAGGGGCGGTGAGCAGTTCTTC. The genes are TRBV28 and TRBJ2-1; 10 positions match TRBD1. The CDR3 spans 14 residues. Germline-derived CDR1 and CDR2 are MDHEN and SYDVKM. The junction had 5 bases not matched to a gene; V was cut back by 3 bases and J by 9 bases. Drawing the rest from reference TRBV28 and TRBJ2-1, the complete variable domain is DVKVTQSSRYLVKRTGEKVFLECVQDMDHENMFWYRQDPGLGLRLIYFSYDVKMKEKGDIPEGYSVSREKKERFSLILESASTNQTSMYLCASSFRDRGGEQFFGPGTRLTVL.

The chain's CDR3 is CSARVVSVETQYF. Written as DNA, the CDR3 is TGCAGTGCTAGAGTGGTTAGCGTAGAGACCCAGTACTTC. The chain links TRBV20-1 to TRBJ2-5, with a possible D match to TRBD2 (5 bases). This CDR3 comprises 13 residues. CDR1 and CDR2 (germline): DFQATT, SNEGSKA (reference sequence). The V end was cut by 1 base, the J end by 4 bases, with 10 bases between.

The table lists this clonotype with a few counts. The CDR3 is CASSSPTQETQYF. DNA for the CDR3: TGTGCCAGCAGCTCTCCCACACAAGAGACCCAGTACTTC. V is TRBV5-4 and J is TRBJ2-5, with D hard to call. The V gene's germline CDR1 is SGHNT and CDR2 YYREEE (reference sequence). CDR3 length: 13 residues. Between the trimmed V and J ends, which lost 3 bases and 2 bases, there was a span of 8 bases.

This clonotype was detected ten times or more. The gene calls are TRBV24-1 and TRBJ2-7; weak D call: TRBD1 (6 bases). V was cut by 2 bases and J by 3 bases, with 13 bases left in between. Germline V gene lookup returns CDR1 KGHDR and CDR2 SFDVKD. This CDR3 spans 15 amino acids. For the CDR3, the DNA is TGTGCCACCAGTGATTCCGCCAGGGGTGGCTACGAGCAGTACTTC. It is translated as CATSDSARGGYEQYF.

The chain recombines TRBV30 with TRBJ1-6; 9 nucleotides match TRBD1. This CDR3 has 15 residues. The junction had 4 bases not matched to a gene; V was cut back by 0 bases and J by 7 bases. Per the germline V gene, CDR1 is GTSNPN and CDR2 is SVGIG (reference sequence). CDR3 loop: CAWSVEDRGNSPLHF. For the CDR3, the DNA is TGTGCCTGGAGTGTAGAGGACAGGGGAAATTCACCCCTCCACTTT. Full variable domain (rest looked up from reference TRBV30 and TRBJ1-6): SQTIHQWPATLVQPVGSPLSLECTVEGTSNPNLYWYRQAAGRGLQLLFYSVGIGQISSEVPQNLSASRPQDRQFILSSKKLLLSDSGFYLCAWSVEDRGNSPLHFGNGTRLTVT.

This chain joins TRBV18 and TRBJ2-2; D gene unclear. The V gene's germline CDR1 is KGHSH and CDR2 LQKENI. With 0 bases removed from V and 1 base from J, the gap between germline ends came to 6 bases. The CDR3 is 15 amino acids. The CDR3 coding sequence is TGTGCCAGCTCACCACCGGCAGGGAACACCGGGGAGCTGTTTTTT. This sequence encodes CASSPPAGNTGELFF.

This clonotype has only one observation. The V gene is TRBV6-1, the J gene TRBJ1-5; D ambiguous. Trimming stripped 7 bases from V and 6 bases from J, with 19 bases between. CDR1 and CDR2 (germline): MNHNS, SASEGT. This CDR3 has 15 amino acids. CDR3 region: CASMGPYWGGQPQHF. The CDR3 DNA is TGTGCCAGCATGGGCCCGTACTGGGGTGGTCAGCCCCAGCATTTT.

This clonotype has a count of ten or more. The chain uses TRBV20-1 and TRBJ2-5; no reliable D call. CDR3 length: 12 residues. V was clipped by 0 bases and J by 2 bases, with 4 bases between them. Per germline, CDR1 DFQATT and CDR2 SNEGSKA (reference sequence). In DNA, the CDR3 is TGCAGTGCTAGAGAGGGACAAGAGACCCAGTACTTC. Amino acids: CSAREGQETQYF.

This sequence joins TRBV7-2 and TRBJ2-3; 9 bases match TRBD2. The germline gives CDR1 SGHTA, CDR2 FQGNSA. V was clipped by 2 bases and J by 7 bases; unmatched bases: 13. The CDR3 has 17 residues. CDR3 protein: CASSLIGGASGKNTQYF. CDR3 bases: TGTGCCAGCAGCTTAATTGGGGGGGCTAGCGGGAAGAATACGCAGTATTTT.